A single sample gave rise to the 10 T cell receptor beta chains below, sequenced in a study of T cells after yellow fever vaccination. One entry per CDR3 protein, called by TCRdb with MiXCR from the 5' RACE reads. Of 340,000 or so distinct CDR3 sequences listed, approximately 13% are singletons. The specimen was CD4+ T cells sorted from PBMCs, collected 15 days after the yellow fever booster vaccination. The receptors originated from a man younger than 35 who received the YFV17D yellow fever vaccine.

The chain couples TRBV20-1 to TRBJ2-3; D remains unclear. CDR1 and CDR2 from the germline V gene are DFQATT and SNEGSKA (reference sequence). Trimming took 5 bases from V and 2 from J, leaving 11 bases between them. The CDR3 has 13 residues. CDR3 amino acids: CSASPEYTDTQYF. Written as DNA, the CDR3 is TGCAGTGCTTCACCGGAATACACAGATACGCAGTATTTT.

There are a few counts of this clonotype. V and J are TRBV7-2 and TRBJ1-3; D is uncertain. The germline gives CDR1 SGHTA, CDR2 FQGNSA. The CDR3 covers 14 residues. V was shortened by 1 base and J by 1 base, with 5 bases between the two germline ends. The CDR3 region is CASSLDVSGNTIYF. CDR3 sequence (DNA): TGTGCCAGCAGCTTAGACGTATCTGGAAACACCATATATTTT.

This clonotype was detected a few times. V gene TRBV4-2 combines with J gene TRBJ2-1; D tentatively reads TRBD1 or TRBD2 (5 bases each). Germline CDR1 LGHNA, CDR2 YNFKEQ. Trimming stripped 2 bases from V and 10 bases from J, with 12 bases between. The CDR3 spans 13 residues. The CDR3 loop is CASSQPPGPEQFF. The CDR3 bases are TGTGCCAGCAGCCAACCCCCGGGACCGGAGCAGTTCTTC.

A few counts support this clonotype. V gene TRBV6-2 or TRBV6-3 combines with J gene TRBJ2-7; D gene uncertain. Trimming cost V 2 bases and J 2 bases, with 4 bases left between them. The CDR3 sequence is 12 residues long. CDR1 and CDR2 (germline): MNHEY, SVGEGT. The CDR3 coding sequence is TGTGCCAGCAGTTACGGCCCCTACGAGCAGTACTTC. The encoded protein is CASSYGPYEQYF.

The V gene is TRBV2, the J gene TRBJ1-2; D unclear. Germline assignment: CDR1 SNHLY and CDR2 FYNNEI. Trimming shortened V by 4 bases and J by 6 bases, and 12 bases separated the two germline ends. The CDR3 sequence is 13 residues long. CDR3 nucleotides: TGTGCCAGCAGTGGAGGTCTCTGGGATGGCTACACCTTC. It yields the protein CASSGGLWDGYTF.

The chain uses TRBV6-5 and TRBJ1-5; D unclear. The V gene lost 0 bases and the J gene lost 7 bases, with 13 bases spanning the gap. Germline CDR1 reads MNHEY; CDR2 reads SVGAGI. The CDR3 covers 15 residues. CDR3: CASSYSIGGMQPQHF. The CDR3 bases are TGTGCCAGCAGTTACTCGATTGGAGGCATGCAGCCCCAGCATTTT.

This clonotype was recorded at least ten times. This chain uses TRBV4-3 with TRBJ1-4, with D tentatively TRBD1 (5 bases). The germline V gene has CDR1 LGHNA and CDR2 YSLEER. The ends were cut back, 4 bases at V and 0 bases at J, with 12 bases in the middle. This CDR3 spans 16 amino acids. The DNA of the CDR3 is TGCGCCAGCAGCCCAACGGGGGGGGCAACTAATGAAAAACTGTTTTTT. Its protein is CASSPTGGATNEKLFF.

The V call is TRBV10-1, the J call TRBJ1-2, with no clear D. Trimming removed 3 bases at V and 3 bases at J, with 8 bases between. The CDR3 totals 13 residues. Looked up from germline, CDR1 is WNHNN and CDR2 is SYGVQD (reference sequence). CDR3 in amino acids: CASSEEADYGYTF. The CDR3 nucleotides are TGCGCCAGCAGTGAAGAGGCAGACTATGGCTACACCTTC.

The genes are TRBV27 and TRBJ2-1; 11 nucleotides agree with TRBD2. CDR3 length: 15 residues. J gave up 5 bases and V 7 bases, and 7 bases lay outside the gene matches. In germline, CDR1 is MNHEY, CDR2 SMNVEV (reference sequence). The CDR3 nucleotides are TGTGCCAGCACCACCGGGACTAGCGGCAACAATGAGCAGTTCTTC. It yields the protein CASTTGTSGNNEQFF.

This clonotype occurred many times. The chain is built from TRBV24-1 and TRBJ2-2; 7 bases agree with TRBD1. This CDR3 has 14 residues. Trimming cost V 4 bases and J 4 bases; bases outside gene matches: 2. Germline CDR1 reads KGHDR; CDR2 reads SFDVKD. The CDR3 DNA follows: TGTGCCACCAGTGAGGGACAGCCCACCGGGGAGCTGTTTTTT. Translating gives CATSEGQPTGELFF.